This is a list of T cell receptor beta chains from one sample in a study of OX40 agonist ivuxolimab in advanced cancers. TCRdb's copy holds only in-frame clones and misses some; the assay was immunoSEQ multiplex PCR. The data hold tens of thousands of clones, with 70% to 80% observed a single time. The input for sequencing was CD4+ or CD8+ T cells sorted from blood, taken in a trial of the OX40 agonist ivuxolimab. Receptors were obtained from an adult with an advanced solid tumor such as melanoma, head and neck, liver or kidney cancer. The CDR3 runs from the conserved cysteine through the conserved F or W. Fields, in order: J gene, V gene, clone size, D gene, CDR3 protein, CDR3 DNA. D genes are given only for firm matches. Clone size, where shown, is once, few, many, or a class for clones that have expanded.

TRBJ2-1 TRBV5-1 - TRBD2 CASSLESGGLGNEQFF TGCGCCAGCAGCTTGGAATCGGGAGGACTCGGCAATGAGCAGTTCTTC
TRBJ2-7 TRBV28 few - CASSYQQLSYEQYF TGTGCCAGCAGTTACCAACAGCTCTCCTACGAGCAGTACTTC
TRBJ2-5 TRBV6-1 - TRBD2 CASSAGTSGSQETQYF TGTGCCAGCAGTGCCGGGACTAGCGGCTCTCAAGAGACCCAGTACTTC
TRBJ2-5 TRBV18 - TRBD1 CASSPRPGGQETQYF TGTGCCAGCTCACCACGCCCAGGGGGCCAAGAGACCCAGTACTTC
TRBJ2-6 TRBV10-3 - TRBD2 CAISASGGGLGANVLTF TGTGCCATCAGTGCAAGCGGCGGGGGGCTGGGGGCCAACGTCCTGACTTTC
TRBJ1-6 TRBV28 - - CASSLSDSPLHF TGTGCCAGCAGTTTGTCAGACTCACCCCTCCACTTT
TRBJ2-3 TRBV7-3 - - CASSLRDTQYF TGTGCCAGCAGCTTGAGGGATACGCAGTATTTT
TRBJ1-3 TRBV5-1 - - CASSLLWAGTGNTIYF TGCGCCAGCAGCTTGTTATGGGCAGGTACTGGAAACACCATATATTTT
TRBJ2-3 TRBV27 - - CASSLVGRTQYF TGTGCCAGCAGTTTAGTCGGACGAACGCAGTATTTT
TRBJ1-5 TRBV2 - - CASSELGPINQPQHF TGTGCCAGCAGTGAATTGGGACCGATTAATCAGCCCCAGCATTTT
TRBJ2-1 TRBV11-2 - TRBD2 CASSLGGGALGEQFF TGTGCCAGCAGCTTAGGCGGGGGAGCTTTAGGTGAGCAGTTCTTC
TRBJ2-7 TRBV9 - TRBD2 CASSVGGGGSNEQYF TGTGCCAGCAGCGTAGGGGGCGGGGGTAGTAACGAGCAGTACTTC
TRBJ2-7 TRBV10-1 - - CALFLPQGSGEQYF TGCGCCCTCTTCCTCCCCCAGGGTAGTGGCGAGCAGTACTTC
TRBJ2-3 TRBV5-1 few TRBD1 CASSLGQGNGDTQYF TGCGCCAGCAGCTTGGGACAGGGGAATGGAGATACGCAGTATTTT
TRBJ1-2 TRBV2 - - CAGGTDSISGYTF TGTGCCGGCGGGACCGACTCCATTTCGGGCTACACCTTC
TRBJ2-4 TRBV21-1 - - CASRSEDRDENIQYF TGTGCCAGCAGATCGGAAGACAGGGACGAAAACATTCAGTACTTC
TRBJ1-2 TRBV7-9 - - CASSLARQATNYGYTF TGTGCCAGCAGCTTAGCGCGACAGGCAACTAACTATGGCTACACCTTC
TRBJ1-1 TRBV6-6 - - CASRRTDFGTEAFF TGTGCCAGCAGACGGACGGACTTTGGCACTGAAGCTTTCTTT
TRBJ2-7 TRBV19 - - CASSMQGDPPGEQYF TGTGCCAGTAGTATGCAAGGGGACCCCCCTGGAGAGCAGTACTTC
TRBJ1-5 TRBV19 - - CASTEGRENQPQHF TGTGCCAGTACTGAGGGCAGGGAGAATCAGCCCCAGCATTTT
TRBJ1-4 TRBV18 - - CASSPQQHQNEKLFF TGTGCCAGCTCACCACAACAACATCAGAATGAAAAACTGTTTTTT
TRBJ2-7 TRBV9 once - CASSVATGGEQYF TGTGCCAGCAGCGTAGCGACCGGGGGAGAGCAGTACTTC
TRBJ1-5 TRBV11-2 - - CASSLGGSSQPQHF TGTGCCAGCAGCTTAGGTGGCAGTAGTCAGCCCCAGCATTTT
TRBJ1-1 TRBV5-8 - - CASSSLLGNTEAFF TGTGCCAGCAGCTCCCTACTTGGGAACACTGAAGCTTTCTTT
TRBJ1-5 TRBV18 few - CASSPGSNQPQHF TGTGCCAGCTCACCAGGGAGCAATCAGCCCCAGCATTTT
TRBJ1-1 TRBV19 - TRBD1 CASSGTGGATEAFF TGTGCCAGTAGTGGGACAGGGGGGGCCACTGAAGCTTTCTTT
TRBJ2-1 TRBV6-6 few TRBD2 CASSYSRLAVNEQFF TGTGCCAGCAGTTACTCGAGACTAGCGGTCAATGAGCAGTTCTTC
TRBJ1-4 TRBV28 once - CASSQNEKLFF TGTGCCAGCAGTCAAAATGAAAAACTGTTTTTT
TRBJ1-6 TRBV11-1 - - CASSAQGYNSPLHF TGTGCCAGCAGCGCTCAGGGATATAATTCACCCCTCCACTTT
TRBJ2-3 TRBV10-2 - TRBD2 CASRRGGLEDTQYF TGCGCCAGCAGGCGGGGGGGCCTCGAAGATACGCAGTATTTT
TRBJ2-1 TRBV6-6 - - CASSGAEQFF TGTGCCAGCAGTGGCGCTGAGCAGTTCTTC
TRBJ1-3 TRBV2 - - CASSELGSSGNTIYF TGTGCCAGCAGTGAATTGGGGTCTAGTGGAAACACCATATATTTT
TRBJ1-2 TRBV30 - - CAWSEGPRFGYTF TGTGCCTGGAGTGAAGGTCCCAGGTTTGGCTACACCTTC
TRBJ1-1 TRBV20-1 - - CSAEEATEAFF TGCAGTGCTGAGGAGGCTACTGAAGCTTTCTTT
TRBJ2-7 TRBV6-1 few - CASSRYGASSYEQYF TGTGCCAGCAGCCGGTACGGCGCTTCATCCTACGAGCAGTACTTC
TRBJ2-3 TRBV11-2 - TRBD2 CASSFFGGMADTQYF TGTGCCAGCAGCTTCTTCGGGGGGATGGCGGATACGCAGTATTTT
TRBJ2-3 TRBV11-2 once TRBD2 CASSLRLASTDTQYF TGTGCCAGCAGCCTTCGACTAGCCAGCACAGATACGCAGTATTTT
TRBJ1-5 TRBV7-2 few - CASSPGTLRFEPQHF TGTGCCAGCAGCCCCGGGACACTCCGTTTTGAGCCCCAGCATTTT
TRBJ2-1 TRBV30 - - CAWDKRRVQFF TGTGCCTGGGATAAACGTAGAGTGCAGTTCTTC
TRBJ2-5 TRBV7-3 - - CASSSQETQYF TGTGCCAGCAGCTCCCAAGAGACCCAGTACTTC
TRBJ1-4 TRBV30 - TRBD1 CACPGQGFNEKLFF TGTGCCTGTCCGGGACAGGGCTTTAATGAAAAACTGTTTTTT
TRBJ2-2 TRBV7-3 - - CASSLNLAGELFF TGTGCCAGCAGCTTAAATCTGGCCGGGGAGCTGTTTTTT
TRBJ1-4 TRBV6-6 - - CASSSGTRNEKLFF TGTGCCAGCAGTTCCGGGACACGAAATGAAAAACTGTTTTTT
TRBJ2-7 TRBV28 - - CASLSGPQEQYF TGTGCCAGCCTCTCGGGGCCTCAAGAGCAGTACTTC
TRBJ2-1 TRBV25-1 - TRBD1 CASSGQGPYNEQFF TGTGCCAGCAGCGGACAGGGCCCCTACAATGAGCAGTTCTTC
TRBJ2-7 TRBV29-1 - TRBD1 CSVMGQGSSYEQYF TGCAGCGTGATGGGACAGGGAAGTTCCTACGAGCAGTACTTC
TRBJ2-7 TRBV6-1 - TRBD2 CASSEEQAIAGFRYEQYF TGTGCCAGCAGTGAGGAACAGGCGATAGCGGGATTTAGGTACGAGCAGTACTTC
TRBJ2-6 TRBV30 few - CAWSVEFSGANVLTF TGTGCCTGGAGTGTTGAGTTCTCTGGGGCCAACGTCCTGACTTTC
TRBJ2-7 TRBV6-1 few - CASDKGILVYEQYF TGTGCCAGCGACAAGGGGATTTTAGTCTACGAGCAGTACTTC
TRBJ2-7 TRBV6-1 - - CASREGAWGEQYF TGTGCCAGCAGGGAGGGGGCTTGGGGGGAGCAGTACTTC